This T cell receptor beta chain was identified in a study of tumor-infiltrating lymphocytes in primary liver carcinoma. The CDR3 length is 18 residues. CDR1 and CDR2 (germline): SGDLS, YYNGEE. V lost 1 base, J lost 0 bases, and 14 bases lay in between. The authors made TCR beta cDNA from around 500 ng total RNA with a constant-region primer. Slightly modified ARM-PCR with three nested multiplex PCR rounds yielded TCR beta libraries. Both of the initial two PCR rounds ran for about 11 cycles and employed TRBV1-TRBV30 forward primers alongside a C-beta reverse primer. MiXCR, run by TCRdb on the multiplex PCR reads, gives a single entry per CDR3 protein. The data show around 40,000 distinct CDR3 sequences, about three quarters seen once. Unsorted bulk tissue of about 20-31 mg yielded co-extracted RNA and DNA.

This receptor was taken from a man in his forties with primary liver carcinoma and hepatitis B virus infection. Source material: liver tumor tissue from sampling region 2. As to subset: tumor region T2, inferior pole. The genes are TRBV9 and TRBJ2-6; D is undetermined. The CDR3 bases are TGTGCCAGCAGCGTATGGGCGGATTTACTCTCTGGGGCCAACGTCCTGACTTTC. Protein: CASSVWADLLSGANVLTF.